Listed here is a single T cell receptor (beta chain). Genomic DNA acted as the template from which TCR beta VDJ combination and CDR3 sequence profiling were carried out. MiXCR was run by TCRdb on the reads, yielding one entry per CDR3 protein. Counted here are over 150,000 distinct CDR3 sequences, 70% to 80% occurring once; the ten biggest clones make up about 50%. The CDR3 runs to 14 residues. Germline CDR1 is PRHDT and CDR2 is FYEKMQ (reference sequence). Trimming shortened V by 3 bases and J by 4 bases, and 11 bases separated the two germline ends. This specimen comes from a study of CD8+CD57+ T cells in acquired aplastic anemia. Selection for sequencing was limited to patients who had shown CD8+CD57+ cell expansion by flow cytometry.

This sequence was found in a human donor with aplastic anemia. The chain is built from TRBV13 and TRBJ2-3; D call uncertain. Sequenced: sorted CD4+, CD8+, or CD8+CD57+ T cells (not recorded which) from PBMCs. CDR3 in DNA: TGTGCCAGCAGCTTGCCAGGAGTCCCAGATACGCAGTATTTT. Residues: CASSLPGVPDTQYF.